This T cell receptor beta chain was sequenced for a study of CD8 T cells in Susac syndrome. Random hexamers served to reverse transcribe about 0.45 to 1 ug RNA. TCR beta CDR3 was amplified by immunoSEQ covering 54 Vbeta and 13 Jbeta. TCRdb reprocessed the immunoSEQ multiplex PCR reads via MiXCR and lists one record per CDR3 protein. The table shows about 150,000 distinct CDR3 sequences, with over 95% occurring only once. CD8+ and CD4+ T cells taken from blood had their TCR beta sequenced. Relapsing-remitting disease, either stable or active, was present in the treatment-naive patients who were the multiple sclerosis controls. This clonotype was detected only once. At one boundary the junction diverges from the germline segment, which might be a read error. Germline-derived CDR1 and CDR2 are SQVTM and ANQGSEA. The CDR3 covers 14 residues.

The source of this sequence is a human donor with multiple sclerosis. Sequencing was performed on CD8+ T cells from PBMCs. The chain links TRBV29-1 to TRBJ2-1; weak D call: TRBD1 (6 bases). CDR3 DNA sequence: TGCAGCGTCGAAGGGGGTCCCTCCTACAATGAGCAGTTCTTC. Translating gives CSVEGGPSYNEQFF.